A selection of T cell receptor beta chains follows, all from one sample in a study of cytomegalovirus exposure and HLA in healthy donors. Generated by immunoSEQ multiplex PCR, the TCRdb table keeps only in-frame clones and is missing some. Of more than 90,000 clones listed, about 81% were seen once; the top ten hold over 3.5%. Sequencing used PBMCs. The receptors stem from a woman between 40 and 50 years old in good health and CMV-seropositive. The CDR3 runs from the conserved cysteine through the conserved F or W. A D gene is named only where the DNA matches it firmly. Not every row has a clone size; where given, it reads once, few, many or a size class.

d_gene: .; abundance: .; v_gene: TRBV2; j_gene: TRBJ1-2; CDR3aa: CASSDRHPYGYTF; CDR3nt: TGTGCCAGCAGCGACAGACACCCCTATGGCTACACCTTC
d_gene: .; abundance: .; v_gene: TRBV9; j_gene: TRBJ2-3; CDR3aa: CASSLTQIFTDTQYF; CDR3nt: TGTGCCAGCAGCTTGACACAGATTTTCACAGATACGCAGTATTTT
d_gene: .; abundance: few; v_gene: TRBV6-1; j_gene: TRBJ1-5; CDR3aa: CASSEEISSSQPQHF; CDR3nt: TGTGCCAGCAGTGAAGAAATTAGTTCAAGTCAGCCCCAGCATTTT
d_gene: .; abundance: .; v_gene: TRBV29-1; j_gene: TRBJ1-5; CDR3aa: CSVRSTANQPQHF; CDR3nt: TGCAGCGTTCGGTCGACAGCAAATCAGCCCCAGCATTTT
d_gene: .; abundance: .; v_gene: TRBV5-8; j_gene: TRBJ1-4; CDR3aa: CASSLDGRLNEKLFF; CDR3nt: TGTGCCAGCAGCTTGGACGGCAGACTTAATGAAAAACTGTTTTTT
d_gene: TRBD2; abundance: .; v_gene: TRBV9; j_gene: TRBJ2-3; CDR3aa: CASSVGNSGSDTQYF; CDR3nt: TGTGCCAGCAGCGTAGGGAATAGCGGGAGTGATACGCAGTATTTT
d_gene: TRBD2; abundance: .; v_gene: TRBV6-5; j_gene: TRBJ2-7; CDR3aa: CASSYATGGSYEQYF; CDR3nt: TGTGCCAGCAGTTACGCAACGGGAGGATCCTACGAGCAGTACTTC
d_gene: TRBD1; abundance: .; v_gene: TRBV18; j_gene: TRBJ2-7; CDR3aa: CASSPGQGVNEQYF; CDR3nt: TGTGCCAGCTCACCGGGACAGGGAGTTAACGAGCAGTACTTC
d_gene: TRBD2; abundance: .; v_gene: TRBV27; j_gene: TRBJ2-3; CDR3aa: CASSASGRPTDTQYF; CDR3nt: TGTGCCAGCAGTGCTAGCGGGAGGCCCACAGATACGCAGTATTTT
d_gene: TRBD2; abundance: .; v_gene: TRBV10-3; j_gene: TRBJ2-1; CDR3aa: CAIGLAGDDEQFF; CDR3nt: TGTGCCATTGGACTAGCGGGAGACGATGAGCAGTTCTTC
d_gene: .; abundance: .; v_gene: TRBV4-1; j_gene: TRBJ2-3; CDR3aa: CASSQDFITRGTDTQYF; CDR3nt: TGCGCCAGCAGCCAAGACTTCATAACCCGAGGCACAGATACGCAGTATTTT
d_gene: .; abundance: .; v_gene: TRBV5-1; j_gene: TRBJ2-5; CDR3aa: CVSSLQPQDSQETQYF; CDR3nt: TGCGTCAGCAGCTTACAACCACAGGACAGCCAAGAGACCCAGTACTTC
d_gene: TRBD2; abundance: .; v_gene: TRBV7-8; j_gene: TRBJ2-7; CDR3aa: CASSRRDLPGGEQYF; CDR3nt: TGTGCCAGCAGCCGAAGGGACCTCCCGGGGGGCGAGCAGTACTTC
d_gene: .; abundance: .; v_gene: TRBV5-4; j_gene: TRBJ2-3; CDR3aa: CASSLSRTSTDTQYF; CDR3nt: TGTGCCAGCAGCCTTAGCCGAACTAGCACAGATACGCAGTATTTT
d_gene: .; abundance: .; v_gene: TRBV11-3; j_gene: TRBJ2-4; CDR3aa: CASSLETGILKNIQYF; CDR3nt: TGTGCCAGCAGCTTAGAAACAGGGATACTTAAAAACATTCAGTACTTC
d_gene: .; abundance: .; v_gene: TRBV2; j_gene: TRBJ2-6; CDR3aa: CASSDHSGANVLTF; CDR3nt: TGTGCCAGCAGTGATCACTCTGGGGCCAACGTCCTGACTTTC